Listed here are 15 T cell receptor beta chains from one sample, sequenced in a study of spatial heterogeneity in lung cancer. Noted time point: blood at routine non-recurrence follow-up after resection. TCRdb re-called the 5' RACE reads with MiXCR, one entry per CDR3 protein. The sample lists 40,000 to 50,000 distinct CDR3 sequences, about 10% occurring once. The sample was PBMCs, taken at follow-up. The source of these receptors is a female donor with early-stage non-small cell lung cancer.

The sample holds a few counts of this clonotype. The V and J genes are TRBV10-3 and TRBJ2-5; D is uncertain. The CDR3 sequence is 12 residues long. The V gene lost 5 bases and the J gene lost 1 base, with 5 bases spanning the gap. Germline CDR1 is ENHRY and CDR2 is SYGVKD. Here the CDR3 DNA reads TGTGCCATCAGTCCCACCCAAGAGACCCAGTACTTC. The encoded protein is CAISPTQETQYF.

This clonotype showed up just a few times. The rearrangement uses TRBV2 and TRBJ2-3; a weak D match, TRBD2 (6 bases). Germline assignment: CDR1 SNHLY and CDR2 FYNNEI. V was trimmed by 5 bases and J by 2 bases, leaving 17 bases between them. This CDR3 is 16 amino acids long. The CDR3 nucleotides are TGTGCCAGCAGTTGGAGGGGAACGAGAAACACAGATACGCAGTATTTT. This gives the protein CASSWRGTRNTDTQYF.

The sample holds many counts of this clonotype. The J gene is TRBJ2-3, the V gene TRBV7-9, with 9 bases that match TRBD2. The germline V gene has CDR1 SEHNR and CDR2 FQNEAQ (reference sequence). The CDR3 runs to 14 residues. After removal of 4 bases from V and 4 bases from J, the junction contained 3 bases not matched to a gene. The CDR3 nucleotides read TGTGCCAGCAGCTCGCGGGAGGGATCAGATACGCAGTATTTT. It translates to CASSSREGSDTQYF.

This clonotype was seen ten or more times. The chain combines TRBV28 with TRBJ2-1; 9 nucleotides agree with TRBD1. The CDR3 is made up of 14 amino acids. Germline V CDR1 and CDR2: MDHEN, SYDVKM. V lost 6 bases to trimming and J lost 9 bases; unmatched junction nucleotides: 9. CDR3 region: CASSLTGGGGEQFF. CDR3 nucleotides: TGTGCCAGCAGCTTAACAGGGGGCGGAGGTGAGCAGTTCTTC.

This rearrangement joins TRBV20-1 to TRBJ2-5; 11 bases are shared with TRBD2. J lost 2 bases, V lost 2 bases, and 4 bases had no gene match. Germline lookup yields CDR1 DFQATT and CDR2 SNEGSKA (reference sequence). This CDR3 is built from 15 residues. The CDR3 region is CSARPLAGGQETQYF. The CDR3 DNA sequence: TGCAGTGCTAGACCCCTAGCGGGGGGACAAGAGACCCAGTACTTC.

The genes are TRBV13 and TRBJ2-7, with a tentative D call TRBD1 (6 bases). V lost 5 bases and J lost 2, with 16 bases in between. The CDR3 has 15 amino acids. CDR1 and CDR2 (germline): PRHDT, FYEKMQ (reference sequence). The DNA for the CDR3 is TGTGCCAGCAGCGGCCGAAAACAGGGAACCTACGAGCAGTACTTC. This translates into CASSGRKQGTYEQYF.

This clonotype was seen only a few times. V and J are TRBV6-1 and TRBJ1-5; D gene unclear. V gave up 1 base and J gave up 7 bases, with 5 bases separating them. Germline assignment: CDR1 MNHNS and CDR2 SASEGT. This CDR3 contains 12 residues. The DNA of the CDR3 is TGTGCCAGCAGTGAAGACCCCCAGCCCCAGCATTTT. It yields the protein CASSEDPQPQHF.

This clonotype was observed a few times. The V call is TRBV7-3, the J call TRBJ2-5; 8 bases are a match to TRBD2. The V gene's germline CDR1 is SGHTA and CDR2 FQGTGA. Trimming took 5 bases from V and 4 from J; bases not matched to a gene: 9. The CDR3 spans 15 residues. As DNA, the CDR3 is TGTGCCAGCAGCATGAGCGGGGGTACGGTAGAGACCCAGTACTTC. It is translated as CASSMSGGTVETQYF.

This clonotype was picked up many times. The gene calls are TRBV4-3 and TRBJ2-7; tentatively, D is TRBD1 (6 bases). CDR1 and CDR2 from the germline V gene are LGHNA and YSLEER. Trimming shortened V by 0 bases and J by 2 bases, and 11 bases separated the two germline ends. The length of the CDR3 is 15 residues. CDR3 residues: CASSQDLTGTYEQYF. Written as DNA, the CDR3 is TGCGCCAGCAGCCAAGATCTGACAGGCACCTACGAGCAGTACTTC.

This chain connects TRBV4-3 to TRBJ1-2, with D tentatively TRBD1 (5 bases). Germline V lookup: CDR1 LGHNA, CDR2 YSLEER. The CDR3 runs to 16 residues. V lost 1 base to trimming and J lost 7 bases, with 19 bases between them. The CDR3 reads CASSQGGATPGLGYTF. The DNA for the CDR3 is TGCGCCAGCAGCCAAGGTGGGGCAACGCCCGGCCTTGGCTACACCTTC.

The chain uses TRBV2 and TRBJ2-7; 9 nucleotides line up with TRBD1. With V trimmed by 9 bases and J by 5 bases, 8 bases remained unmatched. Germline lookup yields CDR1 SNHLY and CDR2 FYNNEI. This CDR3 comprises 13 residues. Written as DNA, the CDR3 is TGTGCCAGGGGAACAGGGGGCGCGAACGAGCAGTACTTC. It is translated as CARGTGGANEQYF.

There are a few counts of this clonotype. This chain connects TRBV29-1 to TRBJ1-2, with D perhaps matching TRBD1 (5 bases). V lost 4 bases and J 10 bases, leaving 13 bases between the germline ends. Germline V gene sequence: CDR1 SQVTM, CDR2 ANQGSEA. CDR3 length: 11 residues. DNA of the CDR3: TGCAGCGTTGGACCGGGACCCATCTACACCTTC. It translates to CSVGPGPIYTF.

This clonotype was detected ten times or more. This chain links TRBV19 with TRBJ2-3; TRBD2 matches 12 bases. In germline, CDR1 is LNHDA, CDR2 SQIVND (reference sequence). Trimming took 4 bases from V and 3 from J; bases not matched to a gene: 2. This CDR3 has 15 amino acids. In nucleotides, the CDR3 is TGTGCCAGTAGTACCCTAGCGGGGGGGACAGATACGCAGTATTTT. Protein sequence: CASSTLAGGTDTQYF.

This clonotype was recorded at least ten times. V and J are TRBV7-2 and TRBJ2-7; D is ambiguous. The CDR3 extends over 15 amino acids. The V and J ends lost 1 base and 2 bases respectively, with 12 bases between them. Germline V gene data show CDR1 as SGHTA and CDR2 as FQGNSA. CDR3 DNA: TGTGCCAGCAGCTTAGGGGTCGGCTGGGCCTACGAGCAGTACTTC. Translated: CASSLGVGWAYEQYF.

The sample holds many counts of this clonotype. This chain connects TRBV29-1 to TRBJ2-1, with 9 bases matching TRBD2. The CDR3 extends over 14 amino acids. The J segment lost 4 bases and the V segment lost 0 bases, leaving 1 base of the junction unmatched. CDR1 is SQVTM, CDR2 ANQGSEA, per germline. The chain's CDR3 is CSVEETSGYNEQFF. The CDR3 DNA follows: TGCAGCGTTGAAGAAACTAGCGGGTACAATGAGCAGTTCTTC.